The clone carrying this TCR beta chain was detected only a few times. Its target is not known. Cultured CD4+ T cell DNA underwent sequencing with the Oncomine TCR Beta short-read assay. TCRdb independently ran MiXCR on the PCR reads; one entry per CDR3 protein. The sample has 20,000 to 25,000 distinct CDR3 sequences; around 46% are singletons. This record belongs to a study of vaccination and CD4 T cells after COVID-19. As for the study in general: Post-COVID specimens were obtained a median about 100 days after diagnosis (range 35 to 161). Taking of post-vaccine samples occurred a median around 70 days after dose two (range 14 to 241).

Indicated time point: late sampling 161 to 241 days after vaccination in a few convalescent patients. Sample treatment: roughly ten-day PBMC culture with coronavirus spike peptide pools or control peptides (ViraFEST assay). Following expansion of antigen-specific T cells with peptide pools, ViraFEST then sequenced TCRs. By negative selection, CD4+ T cells were isolated once culture had run for approximately 11 days. V shed 1 base, J shed 2 bases, and the junction held 14 bases outside the gene matches. The CDR3 loop spans 18 amino acids. Germline assignment: CDR1 DFQATT and CDR2 SNEGSKA (reference sequence).

This sequence was found in a human donor who had recovered from COVID-19. This chain joins TRBV20-1 and TRBJ2-3; 8 nucleotides align to TRBD2. This material consisted of CD4+ T cells from blood, cultured in vitro, taken about 7 months after SARS-CoV-2 vaccination. CDR3 residues: CSARVTGGGLVNTDTQYF. CDR3 nucleotides: TGCAGTGCTAGAGTCACCGGTGGGGGACTAGTGAACACAGATACGCAGTATTTT.